This entry lists 14 T cell receptor beta chains sequenced from one sample in a study of blood T cell repertoires in COVID-19. Profiled with immunoSEQ multiplex PCR; TCRdb holds only in-frame clones, not every one. The sample lists about 200,000 clones; about nine tenths were seen once. Sequenced input: peripheral blood. The receptor set was obtained from a man aged 18-30 years with active or convalescent COVID-19.

The chain couples TRBV2 to TRBJ1-2; maybe TRBD1 (6 bases). Germline V gives CDR1 SNHLY, CDR2 FYNNEI. Trimming cost V 6 bases and J 2 bases, with 13 bases left between them. There are 14 residues in the CDR3. In nucleotides, the CDR3 is TGTGCCAGCAGCAAAGAGGGGGGGAACTATGGCTACACCTTC. Translation gives CASSKEGGNYGYTF.

The V call is TRBV4-3, the J call TRBJ1-2, with TRBD1 identical over 7 bases. CDR1 LGHNA and CDR2 YSLEER come from the germline V gene. The CDR3 contains 15 residues. V trimming: 1 base; J trimming: 4 bases; junction bases outside the gene matches: 6. The CDR3 DNA is TGCGCCAGCAGCCAAGGGACAGGACTAATCTATGGCTACACCTTC. Its translation is CASSQGTGLIYGYTF.

On this clone: An end of the junction does not agree with germline; a read error may underlie this. The rearrangement links TRBV7-7 to TRBJ2-7; 7 nucleotides match TRBD2. The CDR3 loop spans 15 amino acids. The germline CDR1 and CDR2 sequences are SSHAT and FNYEAQ (reference sequence). This CDR3 is CASSLGPGGKHEQYF. In nucleotides, the CDR3 is TGTGCTAGCAGCTTAGGACCGGGGGGTAAGCACGAGCAGTACTTC.

This rearrangement joins TRBV5-1 to TRBJ2-2; maybe TRBD1 (5 bases). The CDR3 contains 13 residues. CDR1 and CDR2 from the germline V gene are SGHRS and YFSETQ. With 4 bases removed from V and 4 bases from J, the gap between germline ends came to 8 bases. The CDR3 protein is CASSPQGTGELFF. DNA of the CDR3: TGCGCCAGCAGCCCCCAGGGCACCGGGGAGCTGTTTTTT.

This clone was counted a single time. In DNA form, the CDR3 reads TGTGCCAGCAGCCTACAGGGGGGCTATGGCTACACCTTC. Protein: CASSLQGGYGYTF. The chain joins TRBV6-5 to TRBJ1-2; 8 bases match TRBD1. Germline CDR1 and CDR2: MNHEY and SVGAGI. Trimming took 6 bases from V and 4 from J; bases not matched to a gene: 4. This CDR3 region has 13 residues.

J is TRBJ2-3 and V is TRBV5-6; 11 bases line up with TRBD2. The CDR3 loop spans 17 amino acids. Germline loops: CDR1 SGHDT, CDR2 YYEEEE. V trimming: 7 bases; J trimming: 2 bases; junction bases outside the gene matches: 12. CDR3 protein: CASYLELAGALTDTQYF. Written as DNA, the CDR3 is TGTGCCAGCTACCTGGAACTAGCGGGGGCCCTCACAGATACGCAGTATTTT. The variable domain in full, completed from reference TRBV5-6 and TRBJ2-3, reads DAGVTQSPTHLIKTRGQQVTLRCSPKSGHDTVSWYQQALGQGPQFIFQYYEEEERQRGNFPDRFSGHQFPNYSSELNVNALLLGDSALYLCASYLELAGALTDTQYFGPGTRLTVL.

The chain couples TRBV6-5 to TRBJ2-7; perhaps TRBD1 as D (6 bases). The length of the CDR3 is 14 residues. Germline V gene sequence: CDR1 MNHEY, CDR2 SVGAGI. Trimming cost V 5 bases and J 2 bases, with 13 bases left between them. CDR3 in amino acids: CASSNNREPYEQYF. CDR3 nucleotide sequence: TGTGCCAGCAGTAACAACAGGGAGCCCTACGAGCAGTACTTC.

V and J are TRBV27 and TRBJ2-1; a weak D match, TRBD1 (6 bases). V was clipped by 3 bases and J by 8 bases, with 11 bases between them. The CDR3 covers 13 residues. CDR1 and CDR2 (germline): MNHEY, SMNVEV (reference sequence). The DNA of the CDR3 is TGTGCCAGCAGTTTCACAGGGCCCGATGAGCAGTTCTTC. This encodes CASSFTGPDEQFF.

The chain carries TRBV11-3 and TRBJ1-1; D is possibly TRBD1 (5 bases). The germline V gene has CDR1 SGHNT and CDR2 YENEEA. The length of the CDR3 is 16 residues. The germline V and J ends were trimmed by 5 bases and 3 bases, with 19 bases remaining between them. DNA of the CDR3: TGTGCCAGCAGCCAGGGCAATGGGGGGATCCACACTGAAGCTTTCTTT. This encodes CASSQGNGGIHTEAFF.

The rearrangement joins TRBV5-1 to TRBJ1-4; a possible D gene is TRBD1 (5 bases). Trimming cost V 2 bases and J 7 bases, with 12 bases left between them. This CDR3 region has 14 residues. The germline gives CDR1 SGHRS, CDR2 YFSETQ. This chain's CDR3 is CASSFEGRGEKLFF. CDR3 sequence (DNA): TGCGCCAGCAGCTTCGAAGGGAGGGGTGAAAAACTGTTTTTT.

The CDR3 protein is CASSPRPGQGLSGANVLTF. The CDR3 nucleotides read TGTGCCAGCAGTCCGCGACCGGGACAGGGGCTCTCTGGGGCCAACGTCCTGACTTTC. The gene calls are TRBV6-2 or TRBV6-3 and TRBJ2-6, with 10 bases lining up with TRBD1. The CDR3 consists of 19 residues. The germline V gene encodes CDR1 MNHEY and CDR2 SVGEGT. J gave up 0 bases and V 5 bases, and 10 bases lay outside the gene matches.

J is TRBJ1-2 and V is TRBV4-1; TRBD1 matches at 9 bases. V was clipped by 6 bases and J by 1 base; unmatched bases: 6. Germline loops: CDR1 MGHRA, CDR2 YSYEKL. CDR3 length equals 15 residues. CDR3 sequence reads: CASRSGQGVNYGYTF. The CDR3, as DNA: TGCGCCAGCAGGTCGGGACAGGGAGTTAACTATGGCTACACCTTC.

The V gene is TRBV7-9, the J gene TRBJ2-5, with 10 bases that match TRBD1. The CDR3 loop spans 15 amino acids. J was trimmed by 4 bases and V by 5 bases; bases with no gene match: 7. Germline lookup yields CDR1 SEHNR and CDR2 FQNEAQ (reference sequence). This CDR3 is CASSTRDRGVETQYF. CDR3 DNA: TGTGCCAGCAGCACCCGGGACAGGGGTGTAGAGACCCAGTACTTC.

This clone was found once. The chain uses TRBV5-8 and TRBJ2-7; 16 bases are shared with TRBD2. Germline V lookup: CDR1 SGHTS, CDR2 YDEGEE. J gave up 0 bases and V 6 bases, and 9 bases lay outside the gene matches. The CDR3 sequence is 18 residues long. The CDR3 loop is CASILPGLAGGDSYEQYF. The CDR3 DNA is TGTGCCAGCATACTACCGGGACTAGCGGGGGGGGACTCCTACGAGCAGTACTTC. Looking up the rest from reference TRBV5-8 and TRBJ2-7 gives the full variable domain: EAGVTQSPTHLIKTRGQQATLRCSPISGHTSVYWYQQALGLGLQFLLWYDEGEERNRGNFPPRFSGRQFPNYSSELNVNALELEDSALYLCASILPGLAGGDSYEQYFGPGTRLTVT.